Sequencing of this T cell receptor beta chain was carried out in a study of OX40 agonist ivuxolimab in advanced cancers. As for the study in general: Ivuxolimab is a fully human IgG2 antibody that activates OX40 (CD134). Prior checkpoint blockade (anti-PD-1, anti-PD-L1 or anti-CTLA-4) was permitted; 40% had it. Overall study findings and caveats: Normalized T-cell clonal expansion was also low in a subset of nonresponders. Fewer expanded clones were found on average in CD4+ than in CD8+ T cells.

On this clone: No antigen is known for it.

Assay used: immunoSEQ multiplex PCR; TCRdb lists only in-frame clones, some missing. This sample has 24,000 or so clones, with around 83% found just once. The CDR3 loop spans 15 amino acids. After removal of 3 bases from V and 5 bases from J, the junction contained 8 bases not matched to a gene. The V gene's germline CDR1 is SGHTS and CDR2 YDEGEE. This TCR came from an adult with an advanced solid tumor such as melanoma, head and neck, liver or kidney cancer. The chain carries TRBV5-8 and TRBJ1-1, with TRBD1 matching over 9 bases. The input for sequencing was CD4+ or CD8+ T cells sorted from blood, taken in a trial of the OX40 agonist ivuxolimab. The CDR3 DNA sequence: TGTGCCAGCAGCTCGGACAGGGGACTTGGAACTGAAGCTTTCTTT. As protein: CASSSDRGLGTEAFF.